Listed below are T cell receptor beta chains from one sample, sequenced in a study of blood T cell repertoires in COVID-19. Sequencing was performed with immunoSEQ multiplex PCR; in TCRdb, only in-frame clones are kept and a portion is missing. This sample yields 210,000 or so clones, of which about nine tenths are seen a single time; 6.7% belongs to the top ten. Sequenced material: peripheral blood. The receptors stem from a man aged 35 to 55 with acute or convalescent COVID-19. The CDR3 runs from the conserved cysteine through the conserved F or W. A D gene is named only where the DNA matches it firmly. Clone size is stated in some rows and not others, as once, few, many or a class when expanded.

v_gene: TRBV9
d_gene: TRBD1
j_gene: TRBJ2-2
abundance: .
CDR3nt: TGTGCCAGCAGCGTCCCGGGACAGGGGGCAACCGGGGAGCTGTTTTTT
CDR3aa: CASSVPGQGATGELFF

v_gene: TRBV9
d_gene: TRBD2
j_gene: TRBJ2-5
abundance: .
CDR3nt: TGTGCCAGCAGCGTAGCGGGGGGGCGCTGGGAGACCCAGTACTTC
CDR3aa: CASSVAGGRWETQYF

v_gene: TRBV10-2
d_gene: .
j_gene: TRBJ2-3
abundance: .
CDR3nt: TGCGCCAGCTCCAGGCGGGTAGGCACAGATACGCAGTATTTT
CDR3aa: CASSRRVGTDTQYF

v_gene: TRBV4-3
d_gene: TRBD2
j_gene: TRBJ2-7
abundance: .
CDR3nt: TGCGCCAGCAGCCAAGTGTGGGGAGGGGATCCTATCTCCTACGAGCAGTACTTC
CDR3aa: CASSQVWGGDPISYEQYF

v_gene: TRBV27
d_gene: .
j_gene: TRBJ1-1
abundance: .
CDR3nt: TGTGCCAGCAGGAGGGGGATCACTGAAGCTTTCTTT
CDR3aa: CASRRGITEAFF

v_gene: TRBV5-4
d_gene: .
j_gene: TRBJ1-1
abundance: .
CDR3nt: TGTGCCAGCAGCTTTAACGGGAACACTGAAGCTTTCTTT
CDR3aa: CASSFNGNTEAFF

v_gene: TRBV11-2
d_gene: .
j_gene: TRBJ2-5
abundance: .
CDR3nt: TGTGCCAGCAGCTTAGGCTCGACTGGGACCCAGTACTTC
CDR3aa: CASSLGSTGTQYF

v_gene: TRBV6-6
d_gene: .
j_gene: TRBJ2-6
abundance: .
CDR3nt: TGTGCCAGCAGTAGCCGCCCAGGGACAGGGGCCAACGTCCTGACTTTC
CDR3aa: CASSSRPGTGANVLTF

v_gene: TRBV5-8
d_gene: .
j_gene: TRBJ2-1
abundance: .
CDR3nt: TGTGCCAGCAGCTTCCTAGGGACAATAGGCGATGAGCAGTTCTTC
CDR3aa: CASSFLGTIGDEQFF

v_gene: TRBV6-1
d_gene: .
j_gene: TRBJ1-5
abundance: once
CDR3nt: TGTGCCAGCAGTGAAGTACAACAGCCCCAGCATTTT
CDR3aa: CASSEVQQPQHF

v_gene: TRBV5-4
d_gene: TRBD1
j_gene: TRBJ2-7
abundance: .
CDR3nt: TGTGCCAGCAGCCGAACAGGGGACTCCTACGAGCAGTACTTC
CDR3aa: CASSRTGDSYEQYF

v_gene: TRBV7-2
d_gene: .
j_gene: TRBJ2-2
abundance: .
CDR3nt: TGTGCCAGCAACTATAGGCGGGGAAACACCGGGGAGCTGTTTTTT
CDR3aa: CASNYRRGNTGELFF

v_gene: TRBV2
d_gene: .
j_gene: TRBJ2-5
abundance: .
CDR3nt: TGTGCCAGCATGCGCGAGGCGGGCCGGGAGTACTTC
CDR3aa: CASMREAGREYF

v_gene: TRBV29-1
d_gene: .
j_gene: TRBJ2-1
abundance: .
CDR3nt: TGCAGCGTTGAAAAAGGGTTGGGCAGGGGAAGCTCCTACAATGAGCAGTTCTTC
CDR3aa: CSVEKGLGRGSSYNEQFF

v_gene: TRBV5-1
d_gene: TRBD2
j_gene: TRBJ2-1
abundance: .
CDR3nt: TGCGCCAGCAGCACCGTAGCGGGGGGGCCCTTTGAGCAGTTCTTC
CDR3aa: CASSTVAGGPFEQFF

v_gene: TRBV19
d_gene: .
j_gene: TRBJ1-2
abundance: .
CDR3nt: TGTGCCAGTAGTGTCGACACTTATGGCTACACCTTC
CDR3aa: CASSVDTYGYTF

v_gene: TRBV7-2
d_gene: TRBD2
j_gene: TRBJ2-5
abundance: .
CDR3nt: TGTGCCAGCAGCTTAGCCCCCGGGGGGGGGACCCAGTACTTC
CDR3aa: CASSLAPGGGTQYF

v_gene: TRBV2
d_gene: .
j_gene: TRBJ2-2
abundance: .
CDR3nt: TGTGCCAGCAGTGTACAGGGTAACACCGGGGAGCTGTTTTTT
CDR3aa: CASSVQGNTGELFF

v_gene: TRBV18
d_gene: TRBD1
j_gene: TRBJ2-2
abundance: .
CDR3nt: TGTGCCAGCTCACCTCGGACAGGGGGGAACACCGGGGAGCTGTTTTTT
CDR3aa: CASSPRTGGNTGELFF

v_gene: TRBV7-2
d_gene: .
j_gene: TRBJ2-3
abundance: .
CDR3nt: TGTGCCAGCACCTTCCCCGGTCAGGGAGGAGATACGCAGTATTTT
CDR3aa: CASTFPGQGGDTQYF

v_gene: TRBV6-2/TRBV6-3
d_gene: .
j_gene: TRBJ2-7
abundance: once
CDR3nt: TGTGCCAGCAGCTGGACAGAATTCTACGAGCAGTACTTC
CDR3aa: CASSWTEFYEQYF

v_gene: TRBV7-2
d_gene: TRBD2
j_gene: TRBJ2-7
abundance: .
CDR3nt: TGTGCCAGCAGCTATCTAGCGGGGGGCCGGGGCTACGAGCAGTACTTC
CDR3aa: CASSYLAGGRGYEQYF

v_gene: TRBV5-1
d_gene: .
j_gene: TRBJ2-1
abundance: .
CDR3nt: TGCGCCAGCAGCTTGGATGCGGGGGCCATATACAATGAGCAGTTCTTC
CDR3aa: CASSLDAGAIYNEQFF

v_gene: TRBV5-1
d_gene: .
j_gene: TRBJ2-4
abundance: .
CDR3nt: TGCGCCAGCAGCTTCGGCGGGCCCCGGGACATTCAGTACTTC
CDR3aa: CASSFGGPRDIQYF

v_gene: TRBV6-2/TRBV6-3
d_gene: .
j_gene: TRBJ2-7
abundance: .
CDR3nt: TGTGCCAGCAGCCTCGACAGGCGCGGCGACGAGCAGTACTTC
CDR3aa: CASSLDRRGDEQYF

v_gene: TRBV9
d_gene: TRBD2
j_gene: TRBJ2-3
abundance: .
CDR3nt: TGTGCCAGCAGCGTAGCCCCGGCTAGCGGGGGGGCTGGTGGAGATACGCAGTATTTT
CDR3aa: CASSVAPASGGAGGDTQYF

v_gene: TRBV5-1
d_gene: .
j_gene: TRBJ2-4
abundance: .
CDR3nt: TGCGCCAGCAGCTCGACAGGGATGGAGGGGATTCAGTACTTC
CDR3aa: CASSSTGMEGIQYF